This T cell receptor beta chain was found in a study of cytomegalovirus exposure and HLA in healthy donors. Method: immunoSEQ multiplex PCR; TCRdb's copy keeps in-frame clones and lacks some. The table records 150,000 to 180,000 clones, approximately 86% of them present only once. With respect to this clone: Its antigen is still unknown.

Study-level findings and limits: A few CMV-associated chains proved CMV antigen-specific in vitro.

Germline V CDR1 and CDR2: SEHNR, FQNEAQ (reference sequence). V lost 0 bases and J lost 8; bases outside the gene matches: 9. There are 15 residues in the CDR3. The chain carries TRBV7-9 and TRBJ1-2; 7 nucleotides line up with TRBD1. This clonotype was sampled from a human donor in good health. The sequenced material came from PBMCs. Written as DNA, the CDR3 is TGTGCCAGCAGCTTAGCGGGGCCCCGACAGGGAGGCTACACCTTC. Encoded protein: CASSLAGPRQGGYTF. Supplemented by reference TRBV7-9 and TRBJ1-2, the full variable domain reads DTGVSQNPRHKITKRGQNVTFRCDPISEHNRLYWYRQTLGQGPEFLTYFQNEAQLEKSRLLSDRFSAERPKGSFSTLEIQRTEQGDSAMYLCASSLAGPRQGGYTFGSGTRLTVV.